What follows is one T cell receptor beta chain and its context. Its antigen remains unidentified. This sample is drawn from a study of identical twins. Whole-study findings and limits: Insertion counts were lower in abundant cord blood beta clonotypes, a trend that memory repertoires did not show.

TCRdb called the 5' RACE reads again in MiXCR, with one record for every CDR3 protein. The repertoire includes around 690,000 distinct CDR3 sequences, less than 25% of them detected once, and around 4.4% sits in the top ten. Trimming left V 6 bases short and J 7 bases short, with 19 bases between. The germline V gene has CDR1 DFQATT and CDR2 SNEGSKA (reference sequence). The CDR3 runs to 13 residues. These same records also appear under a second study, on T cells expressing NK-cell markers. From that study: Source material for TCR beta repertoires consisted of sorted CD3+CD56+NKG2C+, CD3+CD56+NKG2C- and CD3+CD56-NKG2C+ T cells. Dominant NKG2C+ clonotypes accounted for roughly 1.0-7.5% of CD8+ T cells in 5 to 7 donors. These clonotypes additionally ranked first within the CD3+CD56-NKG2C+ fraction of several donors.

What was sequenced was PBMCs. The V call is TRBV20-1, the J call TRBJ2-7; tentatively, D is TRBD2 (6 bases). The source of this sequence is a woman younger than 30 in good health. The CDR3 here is CSAGRTGVREQYF. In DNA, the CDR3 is TGCAGTGCCGGACGGACGGGAGTACGGGAGCAGTACTTC.